These 29 T cell receptor beta chains share one sample of origin, sequenced in a study of tumor-infiltrating lymphocytes in oesophageal squamous cell carcinoma. TCRdb re-analysed the PCR reads in MiXCR, keeping a single row per CDR3 protein. The sample lists 9,500 to 15,000 distinct CDR3 sequences; roughly three fifths were seen once. The sample taken for sequencing was esophageal tumor tissue. The receptors here all came from a female donor with esophageal squamous cell carcinoma.

The gene calls are TRBV28 and TRBJ2-5, with 13 bases matching TRBD2. The DNA end is more similar to TRBJ2-1, so the J call may be wrong. CDR3 length: 16 amino acids. CDR1 and CDR2 (germline): MDHEN, SYDVKM. CDR3 nucleotide sequence: TGTGCCAGCAGTCCCTGGACTAGCGGGAGACGTGATGAGCAGTTCTTC. This encodes CASSPWTSGRRDEQFF.

This clonotype appeared many times. CDR3 amino acids: CASSSWTVSSYNEQFF. In DNA, the CDR3 is TGTGCCAGCAGCTCCTGGACAGTGAGCTCCTACAATGAGCAGTTCTTC. The rearrangement uses TRBV7-9 and TRBJ2-1, with a tentative D call TRBD1 (6 bases). The V end was cut by 4 bases, the J end by 0 bases, with 13 bases between. Per germline, CDR1 SEHNR and CDR2 FQNEAQ (reference sequence). This CDR3 has 16 residues. The full variable domain, in which reference TRBV7-9 and TRBJ2-1 provide the parts outside the CDR3, is DTGVSQNPRHKITKRGQNVTFRCDPISEHNRLYWYRQTLGQGPEFLTYFQNEAQLEKSRLLSDRFSAERPKGSFSTLEIQRTEQGDSAMYLCASSSWTVSSYNEQFFGPGTRLTVL.

The chain joins TRBV7-6 to TRBJ2-1; 7 bases align to TRBD1. The CDR3 extends over 14 amino acids. Germline values: CDR1 SGHVS, CDR2 FNYEAQ. After removal of 3 bases from V and 8 bases from J, the junction contained 7 bases not matched to a gene. CDR3 sequence reads: CASSFEGQSDEQFF. The CDR3, as DNA: TGTGCCAGCAGCTTTGAGGGACAGTCTGATGAGCAGTTCTTC.

V is TRBV7-8 and J is TRBJ1-3, with TRBD1 matching 11 bases. The J segment lost 0 bases and the V segment lost 4 bases, leaving 2 bases of the junction unmatched. Looked up from germline, CDR1 is SGHVS and CDR2 is FQNEAQ. The CDR3 has 16 residues. DNA for the CDR3: TGTGCCAGCAGCTCCGGGACAGGGGGCTCTGGAAACACCATATATTTT. The encoded protein is CASSSGTGGSGNTIYF.

This clonotype turned up a few times. The rearrangement links TRBV7-8 to TRBJ2-2, with 12 bases identical to TRBD2. The V gene's germline CDR1 is SGHVS and CDR2 FQNEAQ. The CDR3 length is 17 residues. Trimming cost V 5 bases and J 2 bases; bases outside gene matches: 6. This CDR3 reads CASSRLAGATNTGELFF. Written as DNA, the CDR3 is TGTGCCAGCAGCCGACTAGCGGGGGCGACAAACACCGGGGAGCTGTTTTTT.

This clonotype was seen ten or more times. J is TRBJ2-1 and V is TRBV6-1; 9 bases fit TRBD1. The germline gives CDR1 MNHNS, CDR2 SASEGT. V lost 6 bases and J lost 4; bases outside the gene matches: 7. This CDR3 contains 15 residues. CDR3 DNA sequence: TGTGCCAGCAGGCCGGGACAGGGCCCTTACAATGAGCAGTTCTTC. This sequence encodes CASRPGQGPYNEQFF.

This clonotype was counted at least ten times. The J gene is TRBJ2-7, the V gene TRBV7-9, with 10 bases fitting TRBD1. V gave up 4 bases and J gave up 1 base; unmatched junction bases: 7. Germline CDR1 SEHNR, CDR2 FQNEAQ (reference sequence). The CDR3 spans 16 residues. CDR3 coding DNA: TGTGCCAGCAGCTCGGTAAGGACAGGGGGTTCCTACGAGCAGTACTTC. Translated, it gives CASSSVRTGGSYEQYF.

V usage is TRBV6-1 and J usage is TRBJ2-3; no reliable D call. Germline assignment: CDR1 MNHNS and CDR2 SASEGT. This CDR3 is 12 amino acids long. Trimming took 1 base from V and 7 from J, leaving 6 bases between them. The CDR3 region has the DNA TGTGCCAGCAGTGAAGTGGGAAATACGCAGTATTTT. Translating it yields CASSEVGNTQYF.

This clonotype appeared a few times. This rearrangement joins TRBV7-8 to TRBJ2-4; a weak D match, TRBD1 (5 bases). The tail of the sequence fits TRBJ1-2 better, so the J call may be wrong. CDR1 and CDR2 from the germline V gene are SGHVS and FQNEAQ. The length of the CDR3 is 15 residues. The CDR3 DNA sequence: TGTGCCAGCAGCTTAGAACCAGGGCTTGGCTATGGCTACACCTTC. This encodes CASSLEPGLGYGYTF.

This chain joins TRBV7-9 and TRBJ2-3; TRBD2 agrees at 12 bases. The CDR3 loop spans 16 amino acids. Germline CDR1 is SEHNR and CDR2 is FQNEAQ (reference sequence). The V segment lost 2 bases and the J segment 4 bases; nucleotides outside the gene matches: 4. The CDR3 is CASSLKLAGGADTQYF. Here the CDR3 DNA reads TGTGCCAGCAGCTTAAAACTAGCGGGAGGAGCAGATACGCAGTATTTT. Based on the CDR3 plus reference TRBV7-9 and TRBJ2-3, the full variable domain is DTGVSQNPRHKITKRGQNVTFRCDPISEHNRLYWYRQTLGQGPEFLTYFQNEAQLEKSRLLSDRFSAERPKGSFSTLEIQRTEQGDSAMYLCASSLKLAGGADTQYFGPGTRLTVL.

In this sample, this clonotype turned up many times. The genes are TRBV5-1 and TRBJ2-1; possibly TRBD2 for D (6 bases). Germline lookup yields CDR1 SGHRS and CDR2 YFSETQ. V lost 5 bases, J lost 6 bases, and 12 bases lay in between. The CDR3 has 13 amino acids. The CDR3 DNA sequence: TGCGCCAGCAGTGGCGGGACCCGCAATGAGCAGTTCTTC. The encoded protein is CASSGGTRNEQFF.

The chain is built from TRBV7-2 and TRBJ2-2, with TRBD1 identical over 11 bases. V lost 5 bases, J lost 6 bases, and 2 bases stayed unmatched. The CDR3 extends over 14 amino acids. Per the germline V gene, CDR1 is SGHTA and CDR2 is FQGNSA. The CDR3 DNA sequence: TGTGCCAGCAGCATGGGACAGGGGGCCGGGGAGCTGTTTTTT. It is translated as CASSMGQGAGELFF.

This chain links TRBV28 with TRBJ2-1; 11 bases match TRBD2. This CDR3 region has 13 residues. Trimming removed 4 bases from V and 9 bases from J; junction bases left unmatched: 2. Germline V lookup: CDR1 MDHEN, CDR2 SYDVKM. The CDR3 loop is CASSWGTSGEQFF. Written as DNA, the CDR3 is TGTGCCAGCAGTTGGGGGACTAGCGGTGAGCAGTTCTTC.

Notes on this clonotype: The CDR3 carries no conserved terminal phenylalanine or tryptophan, so it likely arises from a read error. The DNA is omitted, as the CDR3 cannot be located on it reliably, and the CDR3 follows TCRdb's listing. The chain couples TRBV7-2 to TRBJ2-3; the listed D gene, TRBD2, was not tested against the DNA. The CDR3 spans 17 amino acids, including both terminal residues. Germline CDR1 SGHTA, CDR2 FQGNSA. CDR3 region: CASSTRTSGYNEQFFGP.

Only a few counts were recorded for this clonotype. V gene TRBV7-8 combines with J gene TRBJ2-7; 11 positions match TRBD2. Germline lookup yields CDR1 SGHVS and CDR2 FQNEAQ. The CDR3 is made up of 14 amino acids. Trimming cost V 1 base and J 7 bases; bases outside gene matches: 3. For the CDR3, the DNA is TGTGCCAGCAGCTTAGTAGCGGGAGGGCTTGAGCAGTACTTC. Protein product: CASSLVAGGLEQYF.

A note on this clonotype: The CDR3 does not close with the conserved phenylalanine or tryptophan, likely indicating a read error. No DNA is shown, since the ends of the CDR3 on it are uncertain; the CDR3 is the one TCRdb lists. The rearrangement joins TRBV27 to TRBJ2-7; TRBD1, as called in the table, went unchecked against the DNA. Germline-derived CDR1 and CDR2 are MNHEY and SMNVEV (reference sequence). The CDR3 is 18 residues long, ends included. CDR3: CASSHILDRGLGGYTFGS.

This clonotype has a count of ten or more. This may arise from a read error, as a much more abundant clone is one base away. The J gene is TRBJ2-5, the V gene TRBV7-3; a possible D gene is TRBD2 (7 bases). Trimming took off 2 bases at V and 11 bases at J, with 21 bases between the two ends. The CDR3 has 15 residues. CDR1 and CDR2 from the germline V gene are SGHTA and FQGTGA. CDR3 sequence reads: CASSLAAGAHNEQYF. The DNA of the CDR3 is TGTGCCAGCAGCTTAGCGGCGGGGGCCCACAATGAGCAGTACTTC.

The gene calls are TRBV19 and TRBJ2-2; 13 bases line up with TRBD2. This CDR3 has 16 amino acids. CDR1 LNHDA and CDR2 SQIVND come from the germline V gene (reference sequence). V was pared by 6 bases and J by 5 bases, with 6 bases of the junction left unmatched. Here the CDR3 DNA reads TGTGCCAGTAGCCCTCGACTAGCGGGAGGAACCGGGGAGCTGTTTTTT. It encodes CASSPRLAGGTGELFF.

The V and J genes are TRBV6-6 and TRBJ1-4; D may be TRBD1 (6 bases). With 0 bases removed from V and 8 bases from J, the gap between germline ends came to 13 bases. CDR1 is MNHNY and CDR2 is SVGAGI in the germline V gene (reference sequence). CDR3 length: 15 amino acids. In nucleotides, the CDR3 is TGTGCCAGCAGTTACTCGTACAGGGTGAGGGAAAAACTGTTTTTT. This sequence encodes CASSYSYRVREKLFF.

CDR3 loop: CATTTGWSDEQYF. In DNA, the CDR3 is TGCGCCACGACGACAGGTTGGTCGGACGAGCAGTACTTC. This chain links TRBV5-1 with TRBJ2-1; tentative D call: TRBD1 (6 bases). The J call is in doubt because the DNA end fits TRBJ2-7 better. CDR3 length equals 13 residues. Germline CDR1 and CDR2: SGHRS and YFSETQ.

This chain joins TRBV7-2 and TRBJ2-6; D ambiguous. The DNA end favors TRBJ2-1, so the J call may be wrong. Germline CDR1 reads SGHTA; CDR2 reads FQGNSA. CDR3 size: 14 residues. The CDR3 reads CASSLASERGGQFF. The CDR3 DNA reads TGTGCCAGCAGCTTAGCCTCAGAGCGAGGCGGGCAGTTCTTC.

In its sample, this clonotype was seen many times. This chain connects TRBV25-1 to TRBJ1-2; D remains ambiguous. Deletions cut 2 bases from V and 8 bases from J, with 12 bases between. Germline CDR1 reads MGHDK; CDR2 reads SYGVNS. CDR3 size: 13 residues. The CDR3 nucleotides read TGTGCCAGCAGTGAAGGAGGGCTCTACGGCTACACCTTC. This translates into CASSEGGLYGYTF.

This chain uses TRBV12-3 or TRBV12-4 with TRBJ2-5; the match to TRBD2 covers 7 bases. CDR3 length equals 15 residues. V dropped 1 base and J dropped 5; count of bases not matched to a gene: 7. CDR3 coding DNA: TGTGCCAGCAGTTTAGGCAGCGGGATGTCGGAGACCCAGTACTTC. This codes for CASSLGSGMSETQYF.

The chain has TRBV12-3 or TRBV12-4 and TRBJ2-5; D uncertain. V lost 1 base and J lost 1, with 4 bases in between. The CDR3 extends over 13 amino acids. Written as DNA, the CDR3 is TGTGCCAGCAGTTTAGGGTCCCAAGAGACCCAGTACTTC. Translating gives CASSLGSQETQYF.

CDR3 coding DNA: TGTGCCAGCCGTGACGGGAACACTGAAGCTTTCTTT. This codes for CASRDGNTEAFF. The gene calls are TRBV7-4 and TRBJ1-1, with D unresolved. The CDR3 spans 12 residues. The germline V gene encodes CDR1 SGHVT and CDR2 SQSDAQ. Trimming removed 8 bases from V and 1 base from J, with 8 bases in between.

The chain links TRBV6-8 to TRBJ2-6; D assignment may be TRBD1 or TRBD2 (5 bases each). V shed 3 bases and J shed 0 bases, with 12 bases lying between them. Per the germline V gene, CDR1 is MNHGY and CDR2 is SAAAGT. The length of the CDR3 is 17 residues. CDR3 region: CASSYSGSSSGANVLTF. The CDR3 DNA reads as TGTGCCAGCAGTTATTCAGGGAGTTCCTCTGGGGCCAACGTCCTGACTTTC.

Worth noting for this clonotype: An end of the junction differs from the germline gene, which may be a read error. This chain links TRBV27 with TRBJ2-3, with D tentatively TRBD1 (6 bases). Germline V CDR1 and CDR2: MNHEY, SMNVEV (reference sequence). The CDR3 has 17 residues. The CDR3 region is CASSQDKQGLKNSPLHF. Here the CDR3 DNA reads TGTGCCAGCAGTCAAGACAAACAGGGTTTGAAAAATTCACCCCTCCACTTC.

The CDR3 DNA is TGTGCCAGCAGTTTGACTAGCGGCAGGATCTCCTACGAGCAGTACTTC. It encodes CASSLTSGRISYEQYF. The rearrangement links TRBV27 to TRBJ2-5; TRBD2 agrees at 9 bases. The J call may be incorrect, as the DNA end agrees better with TRBJ2-7. Germline values: CDR1 MNHEY, CDR2 SMNVEV (reference sequence). The CDR3 sequence is 16 residues long.

This chain links TRBV5-5 with TRBJ2-1; D possibly matches TRBD1 or TRBD2 (5 bases each). The germline V gene encodes CDR1 SGHKS and CDR2 YYEKEE (reference sequence). V lost 4 bases, J lost 9 bases, and 20 bases lay in between. CDR3 length: 15 residues. The CDR3 is CASSRGGLPTGEQFF. In DNA form, the CDR3 reads TGTGCCAGCAGCCGGGGTGGGCTCCCTACAGGTGAGCAGTTCTTC.